This is a list of T cell receptor beta chains from one sample in a study of siplizumab effects on memory and regulatory T cells. The table came from immunoSEQ multiplex PCR; TCRdb's copy has only in-frame clones and leaves some out. The table shows 65,000 to 70,000 clones, with approximately 89% occurring only once. The specimen sequenced was Tregs sorted from blood. The receptors were sampled from a human donor in good health. Each CDR3 is given with its conserved first and last residue. Each record gives: clone size, V gene, CDR3 protein. Only some rows state a clone size, as once, few, many or a class for expanded clones.

NA | TRBV6-1 | CASSLQGAGNQPQHF
NA | TRBV11-2 | CASSLDLTSGRDTQYF
NA | TRBV29-1 | CSVGLGRVIPSYGYTF
NA | TRBV6-6 | CASSYKQDTEAFF
NA | TRBV11-3 | CASSLTRDYEQYF
NA | TRBV30 | CAWGSKGRGYTF
NA | TRBV4-1 | CASSPGPSTNEKLFF
NA | TRBV4-2 | CASSQSYRNHMNTEAFF
many | TRBV11-2 | CASDRVEDYGYTF
NA | TRBV7-2 | CASRWTSAGKAQYF
NA | TRBV29-1 | CSADRGNTGELFF
NA | TRBV4-1 | CASSRKPGEKLFF
NA | TRBV6-1 | CASSEILGFSNEKLFF
NA | TRBV15 | CATSRVAGYENEQFF
NA | TRBV19 | CASSITSGTDTQYF
NA | TRBV7-2 | CASSSGGTRGDQYF
NA | TRBV19 | CASSIGAREQPRHF
NA | TRBV29-1 | CSAARLRTSQETQYF
once | TRBV5-5 | CASSLTLGYGYTF
NA | TRBV7-2 | CASSSAGANYGYTF
NA | TRBV19 | CASSMPGQGIREQYF
once | TRBV12-5 | CASGLPSGRGNEQFF
NA | TRBV29-1 | CSGKGERGYTF
NA | TRBV7-2 | CASSLNRPGQNEQFF
NA | TRBV15 | CATSRVGAVAKNIQYF
NA | TRBV5-4 | CASSLGPNTDTQYF
NA | TRBV6-1 | CASSGGTHGGDTEAFF
NA | TRBV28 | CASSSGLLRGGNEQFF
NA | TRBV5-8 | CASSPWPDRENTEAFF
few | TRBV5-1 | CASSWRPLGGNEQFF
NA | TRBV11-3 | CASSLTRTSGGYNEQFF
NA | TRBV5-1 | CASSSKTGGISYEQYF
NA | TRBV5-1 | CASSSQPGDNYGYTF
NA | TRBV2 | CASGGQGPQYF
NA | TRBV28 | CASSDLNSPLHF
NA | TRBV19 | CASSMGPLVDTQYF
NA | TRBV6-4 | CASSEGSGLAGAGEQFF
NA | TRBV2 | CASRPTGVHEQYF
NA | TRBV5-1 | CASSTQAGGMETQYF
NA | TRBV27 | CASSFHGLASKLNYNEQFF
once | TRBV29-1 | CSVGTSGVGQYF
NA | TRBV7-6 | CASSLGRNTEAFF